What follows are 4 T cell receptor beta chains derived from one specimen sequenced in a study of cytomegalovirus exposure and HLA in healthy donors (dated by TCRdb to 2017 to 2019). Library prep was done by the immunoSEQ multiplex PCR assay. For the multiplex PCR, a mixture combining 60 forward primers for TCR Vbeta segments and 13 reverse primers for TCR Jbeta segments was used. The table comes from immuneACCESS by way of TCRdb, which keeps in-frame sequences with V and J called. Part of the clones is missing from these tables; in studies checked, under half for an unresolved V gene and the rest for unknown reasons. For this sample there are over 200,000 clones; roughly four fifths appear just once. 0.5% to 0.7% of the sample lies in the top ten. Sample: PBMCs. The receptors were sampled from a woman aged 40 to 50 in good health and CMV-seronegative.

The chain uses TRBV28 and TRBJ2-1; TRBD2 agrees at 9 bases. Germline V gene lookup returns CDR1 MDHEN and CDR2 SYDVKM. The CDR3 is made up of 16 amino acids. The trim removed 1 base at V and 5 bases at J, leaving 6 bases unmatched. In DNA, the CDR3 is TGTGCCAGCAGTTTATTAGCGGGGGACAGACACAATGAGCAGTTCTTC. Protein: CASSLLAGDRHNEQFF. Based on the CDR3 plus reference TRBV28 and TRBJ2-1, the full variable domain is DVKVTQSSRYLVKRTGEKVFLECVQDMDHENMFWYRQDPGLGLRLIYFSYDVKMKEKGDIPEGYSVSREKKERFSLILESASTNQTSMYLCASSLLAGDRHNEQFFGPGTRLTVL.

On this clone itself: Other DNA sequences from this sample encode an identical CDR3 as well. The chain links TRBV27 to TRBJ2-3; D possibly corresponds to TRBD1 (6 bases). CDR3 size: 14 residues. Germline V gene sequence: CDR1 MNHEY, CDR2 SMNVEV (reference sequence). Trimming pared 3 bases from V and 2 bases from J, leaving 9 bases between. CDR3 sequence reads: CASSLDRPTDTQYF. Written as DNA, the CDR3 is TGTGCCAGCAGTTTGGACAGACCCACAGATACGCAGTATTTT.

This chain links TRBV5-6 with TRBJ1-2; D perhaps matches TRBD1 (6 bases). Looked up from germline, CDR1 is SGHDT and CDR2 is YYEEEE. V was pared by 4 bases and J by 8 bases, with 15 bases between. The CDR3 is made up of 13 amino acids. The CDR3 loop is CASSEGQILGYTF. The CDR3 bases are TGTGCCAGCAGCGAGGGACAAATCTTAGGCTACACCTTC.

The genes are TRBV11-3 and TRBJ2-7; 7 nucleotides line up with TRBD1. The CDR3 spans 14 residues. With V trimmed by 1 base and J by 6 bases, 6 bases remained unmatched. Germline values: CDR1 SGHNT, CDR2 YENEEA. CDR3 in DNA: TGTGCCAGCAGCTTAGGGACAAGGACAGGCGAGCAGTACTTC. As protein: CASSLGTRTGEQYF.